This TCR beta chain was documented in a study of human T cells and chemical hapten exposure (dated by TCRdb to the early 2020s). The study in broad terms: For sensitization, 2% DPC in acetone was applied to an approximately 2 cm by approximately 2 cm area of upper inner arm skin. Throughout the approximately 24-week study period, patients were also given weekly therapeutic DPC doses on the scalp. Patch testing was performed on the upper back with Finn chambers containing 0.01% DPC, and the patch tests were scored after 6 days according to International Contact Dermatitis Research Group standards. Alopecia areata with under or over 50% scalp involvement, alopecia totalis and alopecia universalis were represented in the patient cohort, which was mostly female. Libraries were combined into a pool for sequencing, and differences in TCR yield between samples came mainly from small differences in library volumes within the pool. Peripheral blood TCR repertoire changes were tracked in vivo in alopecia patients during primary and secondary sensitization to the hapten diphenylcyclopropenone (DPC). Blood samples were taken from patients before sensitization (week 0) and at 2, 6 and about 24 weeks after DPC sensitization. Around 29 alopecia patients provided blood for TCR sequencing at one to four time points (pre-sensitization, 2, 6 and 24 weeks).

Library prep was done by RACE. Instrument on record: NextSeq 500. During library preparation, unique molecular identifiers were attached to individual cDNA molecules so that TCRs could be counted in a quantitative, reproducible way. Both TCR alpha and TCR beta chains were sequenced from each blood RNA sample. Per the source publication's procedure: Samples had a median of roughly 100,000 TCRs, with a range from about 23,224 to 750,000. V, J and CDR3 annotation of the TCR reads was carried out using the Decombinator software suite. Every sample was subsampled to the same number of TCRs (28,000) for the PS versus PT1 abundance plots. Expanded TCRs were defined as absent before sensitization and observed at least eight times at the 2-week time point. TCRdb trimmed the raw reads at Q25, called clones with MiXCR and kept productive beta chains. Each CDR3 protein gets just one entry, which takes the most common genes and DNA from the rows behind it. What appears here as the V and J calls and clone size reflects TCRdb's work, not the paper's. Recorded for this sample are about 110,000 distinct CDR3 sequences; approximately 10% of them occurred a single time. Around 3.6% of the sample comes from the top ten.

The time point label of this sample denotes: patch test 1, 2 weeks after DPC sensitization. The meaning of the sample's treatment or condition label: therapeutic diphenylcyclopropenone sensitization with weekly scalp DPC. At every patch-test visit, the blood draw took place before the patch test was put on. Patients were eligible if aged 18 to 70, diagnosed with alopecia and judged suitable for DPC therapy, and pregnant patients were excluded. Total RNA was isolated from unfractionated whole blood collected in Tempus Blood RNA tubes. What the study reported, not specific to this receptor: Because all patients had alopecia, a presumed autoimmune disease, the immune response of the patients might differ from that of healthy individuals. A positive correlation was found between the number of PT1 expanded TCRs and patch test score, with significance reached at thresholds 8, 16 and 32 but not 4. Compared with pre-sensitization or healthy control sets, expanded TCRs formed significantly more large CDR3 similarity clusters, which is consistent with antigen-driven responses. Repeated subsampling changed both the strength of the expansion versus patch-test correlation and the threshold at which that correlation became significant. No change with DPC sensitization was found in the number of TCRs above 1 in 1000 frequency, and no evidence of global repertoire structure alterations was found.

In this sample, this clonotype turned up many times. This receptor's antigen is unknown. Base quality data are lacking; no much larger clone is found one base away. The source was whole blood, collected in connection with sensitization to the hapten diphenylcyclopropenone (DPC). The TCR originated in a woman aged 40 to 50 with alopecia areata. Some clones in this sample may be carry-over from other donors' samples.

The CDR3 reads as follows: CSARPSGGLYEQYF. The nucleotides are TGCAGTGCTAGACCTAGCGGGGGACTGTACGAGCAGTACTTC. The sequence joins TRBV20-1 to TRBJ2-7, and TRBD2 aligns with 10 junction nucleotides. Counted from cysteine to phenylalanine, this CDR3 has 14 amino acids. The read is trimmed to its CDR3 DNA, 42 bases read in frame from base 1. V loses 2 bases at its end and J loses 4 bases; junction bases beyond the gene matches: 5. The CDR1 and CDR2 encoded by the germline V gene (reference sequence) are DFQATT and SNEGSKA.